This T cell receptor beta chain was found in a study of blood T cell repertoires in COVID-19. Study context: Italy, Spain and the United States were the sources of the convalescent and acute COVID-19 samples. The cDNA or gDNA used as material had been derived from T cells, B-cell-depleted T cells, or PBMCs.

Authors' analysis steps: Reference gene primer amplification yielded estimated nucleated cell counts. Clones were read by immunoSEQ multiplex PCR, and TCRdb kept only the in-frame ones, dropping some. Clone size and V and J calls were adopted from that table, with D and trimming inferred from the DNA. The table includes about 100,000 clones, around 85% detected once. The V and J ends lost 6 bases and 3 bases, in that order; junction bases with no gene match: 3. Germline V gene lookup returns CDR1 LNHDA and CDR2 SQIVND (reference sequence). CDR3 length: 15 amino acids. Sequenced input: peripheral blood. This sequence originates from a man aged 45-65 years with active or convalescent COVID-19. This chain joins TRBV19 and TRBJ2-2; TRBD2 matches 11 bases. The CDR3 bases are TGTGCCAGTAGAGGGGGACTAGCGGACACCGGGGAGCTGTTTTTT. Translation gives CASRGGLADTGELFF.